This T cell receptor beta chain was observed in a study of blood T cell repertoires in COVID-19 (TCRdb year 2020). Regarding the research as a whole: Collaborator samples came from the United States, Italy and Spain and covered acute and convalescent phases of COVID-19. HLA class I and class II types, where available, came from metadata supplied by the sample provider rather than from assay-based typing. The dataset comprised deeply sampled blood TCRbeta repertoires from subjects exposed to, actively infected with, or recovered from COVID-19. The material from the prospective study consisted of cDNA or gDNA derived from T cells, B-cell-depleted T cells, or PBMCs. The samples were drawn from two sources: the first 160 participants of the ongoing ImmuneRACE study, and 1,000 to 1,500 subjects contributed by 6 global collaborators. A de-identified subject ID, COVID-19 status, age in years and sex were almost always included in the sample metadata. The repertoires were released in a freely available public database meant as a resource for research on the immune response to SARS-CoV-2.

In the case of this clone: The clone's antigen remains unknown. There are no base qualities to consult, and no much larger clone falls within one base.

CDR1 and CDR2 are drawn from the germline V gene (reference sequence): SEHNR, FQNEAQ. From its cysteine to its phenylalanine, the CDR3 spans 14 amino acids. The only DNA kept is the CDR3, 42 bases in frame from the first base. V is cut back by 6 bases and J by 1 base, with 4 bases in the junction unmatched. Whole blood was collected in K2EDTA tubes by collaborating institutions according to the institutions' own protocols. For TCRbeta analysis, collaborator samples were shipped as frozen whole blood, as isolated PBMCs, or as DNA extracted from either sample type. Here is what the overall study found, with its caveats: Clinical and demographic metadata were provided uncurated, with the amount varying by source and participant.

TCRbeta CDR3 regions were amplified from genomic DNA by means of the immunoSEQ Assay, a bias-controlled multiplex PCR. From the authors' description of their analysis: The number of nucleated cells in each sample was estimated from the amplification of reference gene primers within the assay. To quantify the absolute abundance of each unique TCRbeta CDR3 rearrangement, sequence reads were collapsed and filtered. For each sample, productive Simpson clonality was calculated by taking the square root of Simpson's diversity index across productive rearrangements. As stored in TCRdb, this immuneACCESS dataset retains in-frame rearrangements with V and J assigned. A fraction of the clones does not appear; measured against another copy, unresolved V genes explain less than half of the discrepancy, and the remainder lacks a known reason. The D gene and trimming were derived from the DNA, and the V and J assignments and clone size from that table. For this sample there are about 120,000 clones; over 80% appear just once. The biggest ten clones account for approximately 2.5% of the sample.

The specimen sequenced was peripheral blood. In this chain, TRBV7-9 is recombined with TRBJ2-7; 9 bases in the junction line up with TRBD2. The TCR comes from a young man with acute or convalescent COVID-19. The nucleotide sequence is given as TGTGCCAGCAGATCTAGCGGGGAATCCTACGAGCAGTACTTC. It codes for CASRSSGESYEQYF. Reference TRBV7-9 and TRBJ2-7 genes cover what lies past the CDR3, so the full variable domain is DTGVSQNPRHKITKRGQNVTFRCDPISEHNRLYWYRQTLGQGPEFLTYFQNEAQLEKSRLLSDRFSAERPKGSFSTLEIQRTEQGDSAMYLCASRSSGESYEQYFGPGTRLTVT.